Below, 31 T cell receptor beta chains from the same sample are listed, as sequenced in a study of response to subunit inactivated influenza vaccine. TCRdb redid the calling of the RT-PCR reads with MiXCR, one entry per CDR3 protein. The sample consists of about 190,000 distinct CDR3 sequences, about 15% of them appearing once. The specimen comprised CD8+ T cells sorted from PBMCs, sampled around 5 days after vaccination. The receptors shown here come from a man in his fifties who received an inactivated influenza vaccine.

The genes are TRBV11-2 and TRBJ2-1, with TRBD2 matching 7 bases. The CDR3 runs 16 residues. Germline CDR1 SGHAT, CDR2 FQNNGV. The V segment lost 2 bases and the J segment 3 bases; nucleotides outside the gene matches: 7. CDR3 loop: CASSLWGGSSYNEQFF. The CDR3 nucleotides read TGTGCCAGCAGCTTATGGGGCGGGAGTAGCTACAATGAGCAGTTCTTC.

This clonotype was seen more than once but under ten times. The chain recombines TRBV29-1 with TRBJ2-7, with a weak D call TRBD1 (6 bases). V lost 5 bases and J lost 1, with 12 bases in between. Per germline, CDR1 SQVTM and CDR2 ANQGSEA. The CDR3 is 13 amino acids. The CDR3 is CSVRAGDSYEQYF. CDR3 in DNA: TGCAGCGTTCGGGCAGGGGATTCCTACGAGCAGTACTTC.

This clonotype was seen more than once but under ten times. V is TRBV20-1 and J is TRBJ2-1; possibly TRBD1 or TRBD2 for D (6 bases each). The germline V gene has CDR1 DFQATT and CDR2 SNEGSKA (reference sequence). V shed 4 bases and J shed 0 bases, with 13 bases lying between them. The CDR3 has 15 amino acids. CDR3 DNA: TGCAGTGCTACGGGGGCGGGCTACTCCTACAATGAGCAGTTCTTC. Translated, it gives CSATGAGYSYNEQFF.

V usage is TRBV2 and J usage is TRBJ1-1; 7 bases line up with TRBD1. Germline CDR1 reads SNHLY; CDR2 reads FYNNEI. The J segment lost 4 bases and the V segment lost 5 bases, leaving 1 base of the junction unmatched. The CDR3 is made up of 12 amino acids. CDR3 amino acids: CASSNRGTEAFF. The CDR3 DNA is TGTGCCAGCAGTAACAGGGGCACTGAAGCTTTCTTT. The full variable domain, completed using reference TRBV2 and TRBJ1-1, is EPEVTQTPSHQVTQMGQEVILRCVPISNHLYFYWYRQILGQKVEFLVSFYNNEISEKSEIFDDQFSVERPDGSNFTLKIRSTKLEDSAMYFCASSNRGTEAFFGQGTRLTVV.

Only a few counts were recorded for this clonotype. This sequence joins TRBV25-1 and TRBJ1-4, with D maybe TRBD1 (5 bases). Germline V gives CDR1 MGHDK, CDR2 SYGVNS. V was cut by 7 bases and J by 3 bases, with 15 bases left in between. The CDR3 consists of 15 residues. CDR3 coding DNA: TGTGCCAGCACCGCTTGGGGAGGGGCTAATGAAAAACTGTTTTTT. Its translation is CASTAWGGANEKLFF.

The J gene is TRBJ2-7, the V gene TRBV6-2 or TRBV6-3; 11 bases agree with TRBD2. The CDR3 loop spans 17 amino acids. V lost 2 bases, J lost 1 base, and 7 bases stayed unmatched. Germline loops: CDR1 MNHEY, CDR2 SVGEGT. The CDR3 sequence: CASSYELVAGGSYEQYF. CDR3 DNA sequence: TGTGCCAGCAGTTACGAATTAGTAGCGGGAGGGTCCTACGAGCAGTACTTC.

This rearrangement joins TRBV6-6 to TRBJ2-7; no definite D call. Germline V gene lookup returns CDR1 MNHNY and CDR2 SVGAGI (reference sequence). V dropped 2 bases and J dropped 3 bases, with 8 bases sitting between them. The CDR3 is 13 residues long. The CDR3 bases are TGTGCCAGCAGTTACCGGAACGTCTACGAGCAGTACTTC. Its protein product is CASSYRNVYEQYF.

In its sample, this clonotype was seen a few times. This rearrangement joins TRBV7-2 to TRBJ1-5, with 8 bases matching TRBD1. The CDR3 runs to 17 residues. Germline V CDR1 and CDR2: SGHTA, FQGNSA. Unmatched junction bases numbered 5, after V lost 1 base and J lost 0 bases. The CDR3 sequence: CASSLVTGGYSNQPQHF. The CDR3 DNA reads TGTGCCAGCAGCTTAGTTACAGGGGGGTATAGCAATCAGCCCCAGCATTTT.

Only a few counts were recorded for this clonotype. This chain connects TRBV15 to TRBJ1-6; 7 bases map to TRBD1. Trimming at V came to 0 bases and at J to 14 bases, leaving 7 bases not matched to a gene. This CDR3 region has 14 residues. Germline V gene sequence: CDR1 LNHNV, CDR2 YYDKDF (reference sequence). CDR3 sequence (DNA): TGTGCCACCAGCAGAGATAGACAGGGTTACTCCCTCCACTTT. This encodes CATSRDRQGYSLHF.

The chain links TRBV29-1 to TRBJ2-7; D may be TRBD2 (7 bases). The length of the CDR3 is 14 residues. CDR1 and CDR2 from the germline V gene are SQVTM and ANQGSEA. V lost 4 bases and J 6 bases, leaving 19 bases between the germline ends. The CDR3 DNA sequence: TGCAGCGTTGCCGGGGGGCCGTTTGTAGGCGAGCAGTACTTC. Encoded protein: CSVAGGPFVGEQYF.

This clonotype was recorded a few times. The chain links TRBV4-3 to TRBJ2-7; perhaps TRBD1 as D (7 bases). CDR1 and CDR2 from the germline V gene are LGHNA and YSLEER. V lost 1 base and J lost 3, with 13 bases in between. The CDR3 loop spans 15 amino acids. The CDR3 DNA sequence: TGCGCCAGCAGCCAAGGACGTCAGGGGGGCTACGAGCAGTACTTC. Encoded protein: CASSQGRQGGYEQYF.

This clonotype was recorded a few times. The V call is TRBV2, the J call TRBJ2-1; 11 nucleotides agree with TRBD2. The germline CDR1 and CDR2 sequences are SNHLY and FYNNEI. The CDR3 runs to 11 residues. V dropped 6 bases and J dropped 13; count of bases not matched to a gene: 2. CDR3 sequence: CASRGLAEQFF. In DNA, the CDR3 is TGTGCCAGCAGGGGACTAGCGGAACAGTTCTTC.

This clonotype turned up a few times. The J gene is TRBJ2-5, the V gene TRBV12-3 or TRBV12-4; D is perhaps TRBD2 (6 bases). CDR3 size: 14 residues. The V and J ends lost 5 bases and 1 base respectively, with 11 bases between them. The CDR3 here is CASSNPGLQETQYF. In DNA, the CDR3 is TGTGCCAGCAGTAACCCGGGACTCCAAGAGACCCAGTACTTC.

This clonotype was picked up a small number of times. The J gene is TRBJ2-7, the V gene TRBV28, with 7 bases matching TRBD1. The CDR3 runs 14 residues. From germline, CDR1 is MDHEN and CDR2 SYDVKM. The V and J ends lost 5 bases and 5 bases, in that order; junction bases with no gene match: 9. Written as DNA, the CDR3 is TGTGCCAGCAGTGATAGGACAGGCCCACACGAGCAGTACTTC. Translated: CASSDRTGPHEQYF.

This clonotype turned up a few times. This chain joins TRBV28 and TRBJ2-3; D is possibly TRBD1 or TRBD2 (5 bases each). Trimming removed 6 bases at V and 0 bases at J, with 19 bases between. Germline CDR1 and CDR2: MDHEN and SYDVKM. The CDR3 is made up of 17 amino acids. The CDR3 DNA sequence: TGTGCCAGCAGCTTCAGCCCCAGGGAGACTAGCACAGATACGCAGTATTTT. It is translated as CASSFSPRETSTDTQYF.

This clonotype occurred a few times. The CDR3 is CASSLRQVYGYTF. CDR3 bases: TGTGCCAGCAGTCTCCGACAGGTCTATGGCTACACCTTC. The genes are TRBV28 and TRBJ1-2; perhaps TRBD1 as D (6 bases). V lost 5 bases and J lost 4, with 11 bases in between. CDR1 MDHEN and CDR2 SYDVKM come from the germline V gene. The CDR3 runs to 13 residues.

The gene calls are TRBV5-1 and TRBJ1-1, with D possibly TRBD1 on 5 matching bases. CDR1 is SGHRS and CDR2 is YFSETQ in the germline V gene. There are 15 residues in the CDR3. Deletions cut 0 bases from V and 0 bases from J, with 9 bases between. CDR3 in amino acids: CASSLDPGLNTEAFF. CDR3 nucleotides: TGCGCCAGCAGCTTGGATCCAGGGTTGAACACTGAAGCTTTCTTT. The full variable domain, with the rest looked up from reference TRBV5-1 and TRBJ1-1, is KAGVTQTPRYLIKTRGQQVTLSCSPISGHRSVSWYQQTPGQGLQFLFEYFSETQRNKGNFPGRFSGRQFSNSRSEMNVSTLELGDSALYLCASSLDPGLNTEAFFGQGTRLTVV.

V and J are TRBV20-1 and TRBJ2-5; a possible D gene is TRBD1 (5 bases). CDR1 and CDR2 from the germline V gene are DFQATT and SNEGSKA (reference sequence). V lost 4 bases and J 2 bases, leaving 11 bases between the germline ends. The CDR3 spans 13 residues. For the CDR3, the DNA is TGCAGTGCTACTAGACAGAATCAAGAGACCCAGTACTTC. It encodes CSATRQNQETQYF.

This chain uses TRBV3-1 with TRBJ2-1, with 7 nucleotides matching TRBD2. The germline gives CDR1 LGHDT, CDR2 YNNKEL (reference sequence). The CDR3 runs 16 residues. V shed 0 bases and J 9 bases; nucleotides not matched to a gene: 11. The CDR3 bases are TGTGCCAGCAGCCAAGATTCGGGGGGTCCCCGGGGTGAGCAGTTCTTC. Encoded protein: CASSQDSGGPRGEQFF.

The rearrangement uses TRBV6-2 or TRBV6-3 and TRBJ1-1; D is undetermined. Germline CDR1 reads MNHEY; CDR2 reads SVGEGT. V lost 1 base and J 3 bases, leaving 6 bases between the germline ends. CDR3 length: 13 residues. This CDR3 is CASSYLGYTEAFF. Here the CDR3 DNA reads TGTGCCAGCAGTTACTTGGGGTACACTGAAGCTTTCTTT.

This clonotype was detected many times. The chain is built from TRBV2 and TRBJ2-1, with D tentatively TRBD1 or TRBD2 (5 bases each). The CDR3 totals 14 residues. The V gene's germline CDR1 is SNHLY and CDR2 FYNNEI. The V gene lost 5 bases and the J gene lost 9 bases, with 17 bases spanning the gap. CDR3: CASSPSRGEIEQFF. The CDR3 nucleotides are TGTGCCAGCAGTCCCTCGAGAGGGGAGATTGAGCAGTTCTTC.

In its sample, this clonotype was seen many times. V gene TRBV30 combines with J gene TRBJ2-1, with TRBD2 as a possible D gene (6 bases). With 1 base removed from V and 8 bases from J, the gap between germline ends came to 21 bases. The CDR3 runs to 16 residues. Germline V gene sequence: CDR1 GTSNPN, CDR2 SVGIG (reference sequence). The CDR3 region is CAWSDQWAGPHYEQFF. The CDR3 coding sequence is TGTGCCTGGAGTGATCAATGGGCGGGACCCCACTATGAGCAGTTCTTC. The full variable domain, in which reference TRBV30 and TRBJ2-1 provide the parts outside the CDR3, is SQTIHQWPATLVQPVGSPLSLECTVEGTSNPNLYWYRQAAGRGLQLLFYSVGIGQISSEVPQNLSASRPQDRQFILSSKKLLLSDSGFYLCAWSDQWAGPHYEQFFGPGTRLTVL.

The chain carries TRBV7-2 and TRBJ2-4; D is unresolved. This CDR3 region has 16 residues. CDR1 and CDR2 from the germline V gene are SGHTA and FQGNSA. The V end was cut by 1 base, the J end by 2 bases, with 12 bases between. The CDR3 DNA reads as TGTGCCAGCAGCTTAGTGGTGGTTCGTTCCAAAAACATTCAGTACTTC. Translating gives CASSLVVVRSKNIQYF.

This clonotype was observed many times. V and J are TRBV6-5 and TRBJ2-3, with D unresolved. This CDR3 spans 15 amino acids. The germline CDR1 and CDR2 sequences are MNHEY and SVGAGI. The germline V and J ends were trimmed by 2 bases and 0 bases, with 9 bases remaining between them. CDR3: CASSYLAASTDTQYF. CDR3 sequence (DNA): TGTGCCAGCAGTTACCTGGCGGCTAGCACAGATACGCAGTATTTT.

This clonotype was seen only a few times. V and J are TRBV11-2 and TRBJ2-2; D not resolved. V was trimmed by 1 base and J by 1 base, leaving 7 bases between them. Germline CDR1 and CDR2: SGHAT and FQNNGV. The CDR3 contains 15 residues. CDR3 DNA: TGTGCCAGCAGCTTAGTGCGCATGAACACCGGGGAGCTGTTTTTT. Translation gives CASSLVRMNTGELFF.

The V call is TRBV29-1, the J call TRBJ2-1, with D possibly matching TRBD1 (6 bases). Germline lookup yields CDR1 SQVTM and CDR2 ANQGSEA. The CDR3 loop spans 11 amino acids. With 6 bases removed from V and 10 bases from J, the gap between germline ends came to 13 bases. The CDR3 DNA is TGCAGCGTCACCACAGGGTACGAGCAGTTCTTC. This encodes CSVTTGYEQFF.

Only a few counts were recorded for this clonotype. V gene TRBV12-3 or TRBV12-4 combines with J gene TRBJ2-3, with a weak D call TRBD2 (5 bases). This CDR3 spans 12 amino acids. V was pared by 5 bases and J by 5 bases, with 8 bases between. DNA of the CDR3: TGTGCCAGCAGTACGGGGTTAGATACGCAGTATTTT. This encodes CASSTGLDTQYF.

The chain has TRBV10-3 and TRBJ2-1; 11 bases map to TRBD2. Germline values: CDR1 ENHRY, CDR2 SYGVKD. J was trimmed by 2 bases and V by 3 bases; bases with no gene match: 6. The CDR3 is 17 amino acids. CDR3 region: CAISDGTSGRPYNEQFF. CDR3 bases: TGTGCCATCAGTGACGGGACTAGCGGTCGTCCCTACAATGAGCAGTTCTTC.

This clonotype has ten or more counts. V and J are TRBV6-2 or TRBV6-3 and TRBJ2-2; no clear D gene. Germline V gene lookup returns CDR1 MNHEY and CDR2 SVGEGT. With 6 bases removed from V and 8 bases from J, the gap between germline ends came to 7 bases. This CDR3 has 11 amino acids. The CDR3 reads CASSQGGELFF. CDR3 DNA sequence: TGTGCCAGCAGCCAAGGGGGGGAGCTGTTTTTT.

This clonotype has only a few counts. The CDR3 region is CATRTGDTEAFF. As DNA, the CDR3 is TGTGCCACCCGGACAGGAGACACTGAAGCTTTCTTT. V is TRBV19 and J is TRBJ1-1, with 7 positions matching TRBD1. The trim removed 10 bases at V and 3 bases at J, leaving 5 bases unmatched. CDR1 and CDR2 (germline): LNHDA, SQIVND (reference sequence). This CDR3 comprises 12 residues.

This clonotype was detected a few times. CDR3 sequence (DNA): TGTGCCAGCAGTCCTAGCGGGGCTTACACCGGGGAGCTGTTTTTT. It is translated as CASSPSGAYTGELFF. The J gene is TRBJ2-2, the V gene TRBV28, with TRBD2 matching 9 bases. This CDR3 spans 15 amino acids. Losses at the gene ends were 5 bases for V and 3 bases for J; bases not matched to a gene: 4. The germline CDR1 and CDR2 sequences are MDHEN and SYDVKM.